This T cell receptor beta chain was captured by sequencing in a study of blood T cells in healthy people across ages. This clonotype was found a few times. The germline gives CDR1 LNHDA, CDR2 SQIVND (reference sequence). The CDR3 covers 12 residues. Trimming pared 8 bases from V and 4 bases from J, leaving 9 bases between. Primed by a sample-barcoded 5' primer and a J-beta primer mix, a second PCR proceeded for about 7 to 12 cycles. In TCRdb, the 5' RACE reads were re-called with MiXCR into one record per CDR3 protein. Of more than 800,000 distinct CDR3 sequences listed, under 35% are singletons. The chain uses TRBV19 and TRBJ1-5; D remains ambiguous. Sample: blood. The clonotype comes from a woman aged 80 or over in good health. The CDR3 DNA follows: TGTGCCAGTGCTCGAGGAAATCAGCCCCAGCATTTT. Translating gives CASARGNQPQHF.